This is a list of T cell receptor beta chains from one sample in a study of sequential checkpoint blockade in melanoma. The repertoire was sequenced with immunoSEQ multiplex PCR; TCRdb's copy has only in-frame clones and lacks some. The data hold 25,000 to 35,000 clones, with approximately 83% observed a single time. The sample consisted of CD8+ T cells sorted from blood (inferred from file names), taken from a patient given nivolumab and ipilimumab in sequence. These receptors all stem from a human donor with melanoma. The CDR3 runs from the conserved cysteine through the conserved F or W. D genes are given only for firm matches. Rows may omit the clone size; those that give it use once, few, many or a size class.

>.|TRBV18|.|TRBJ2-1
TGTGCCAGCTCACCAGGAGTGGATGAGCAGTTCTTC
CASSPGVDEQFF
>.|TRBV28|.|TRBJ2-7
TGTGCCAGCAGTTTAGGAGCTAGCCCCTCCTACGAGCAGTACTTC
CASSLGASPSYEQYF
>.|TRBV2|.|TRBJ1-6
TGTGCCAGCCCGGCAGGGGCGAATTCACCCCTCCACTTT
CASPAGANSPLHF
>.|TRBV19|.|TRBJ2-3
TGTGCCAGTAGTAAAACAGGGCAGGGCACAGATACGCAGTATTTT
CASSKTGQGTDTQYF
>.|TRBV28|.|TRBJ2-7
TGTGCCAGCAGTCTGGTATCCACTCCCTACGAGCAGTACTTC
CASSLVSTPYEQYF
>.|TRBV30|.|TRBJ2-2
TGTGCCTGGAGTGTACTGGGGGGCACCGGGGAGCTGTTTTTT
CAWSVLGGTGELFF
>TRBD1|TRBV6-4|.|TRBJ2-3
TGTGCCAGCAGTGACGGGACAGGGGGCGCGACAGATACGCAGTATTTT
CASSDGTGGATDTQYF
>TRBD1|TRBV15|.|TRBJ2-3
TGTGCCACCAGCAGACGGACAGGGGCGATACGCACAGATACGCAGTATTTT
CATSRRTGAIRTDTQYF
>.|TRBV9|.|TRBJ2-3
TGTGCCAGCGGACAAAGGGCGCAGTATTTT
CASGQRAQYF
>TRBD2|TRBV9|.|TRBJ2-3
TGTGCCAGCAGCGTAGTGAGCGGGGGGGCCTCAGATACGCAGTATTTT
CASSVVSGGASDTQYF
>TRBD2|TRBV28|.|TRBJ2-5
TGTGCCAGCAGTTTGGGGGGGAGTATGGAGACCCAGTACTTC
CASSLGGSMETQYF
>TRBD1|TRBV4-2|.|TRBJ1-1
TGTGCCAGCAGAGACAGGGAGAACACTGAAGCTTTCTTT
CASRDRENTEAFF
>TRBD1|TRBV9|.|TRBJ2-7
TGTGCCAGTAGCCCCCGGACAGGCTACGAGCAGTACTTC
CASSPRTGYEQYF
>.|TRBV19|.|TRBJ1-2
TGTGCCAGTACCGATGGGCCGTATGGCTACACCTTC
CASTDGPYGYTF
>.|TRBV11-2|once|TRBJ1-2
TGTGCCAGCAGCTTAGGACCCGGAGGGGGGGTTGGCAATGGCTACACCTTC
CASSLGPGGGVGNGYTF
>.|TRBV5-5|.|TRBJ2-1
TGTGCCAGCAGCTGGTATAGCGGAGTTAGAGAAAATGAGCAGTTCTTC
CASSWYSGVRENEQFF
>.|TRBV21-1|.|TRBJ2-7
TGTGCCAGCAGCAAAGAGGTGTGGAGGTCCTACGAGCAGTACTTC
CASSKEVWRSYEQYF
>TRBD1|TRBV6-5|.|TRBJ1-1
TGTGCCAGCAGCCTCGGACAGGGTAACACTGAAGCTTTCTTT
CASSLGQGNTEAFF
>TRBD2|TRBV28|.|TRBJ2-7
TGTGCCAGCAGTATCCTAGCGGGGGGCGCCTACGAGCAGTACTTC
CASSILAGGAYEQYF
>TRBD1|TRBV28|.|TRBJ1-2
TGTGCCAGCAGTTCCCGGGACAGGGCTCTAGGCTACACCTTC
CASSSRDRALGYTF
>.|TRBV28|.|TRBJ2-1
TGTGCCAGCAGTCTGACCGGGGCCTACAATGAGCAGTTCTTC
CASSLTGAYNEQFF
>.|TRBV4-1|.|TRBJ1-1
TGCGCCAGCAGCGGAGGGGTACGGACTGAAGCTTTCTTT
CASSGGVRTEAFF
>.|TRBV4-1|.|TRBJ1-5
TGCGCCAGCAGCCAAGAGAGGAATCAGCCCCAGCATTTT
CASSQERNQPQHF
>.|TRBV27|.|TRBJ1-2
TGTGCCAGCAGTTTATCGGTCGGCTATGGCTACACCTTC
CASSLSVGYGYTF
>.|TRBV27|once|TRBJ2-3
TGTGCCAGCAGTCCCGGGCCAGGGACGCAGTATTTT
CASSPGPGTQYF
>TRBD1|TRBV6-8|.|TRBJ1-1
TGTGCCAGCAGTTCTACCTCCGACAGGGAAACGAAGGCCTACACTGAAGCTTTCTTT
CASSSTSDRETKAYTEAFF
>.|TRBV5-4|.|TRBJ2-7
TGTGCCAGCAGCGCGGGACAGACCTACGAGCAGTACTTC
CASSAGQTYEQYF
>.|TRBV6-1|.|TRBJ2-7
TGTGCCAGCAGTCCCGACAGTTCCTCTACCTACGAGCAGTACTTC
CASSPDSSSTYEQYF
>.|TRBV7-9|.|TRBJ2-7
TGTGCCAGCAGCTTAACCAGCTACGAGCAGTACTTC
CASSLTSYEQYF
>TRBD2|TRBV5-4|once|TRBJ2-1
TGTGCCAGCAGCTTGGTACTAGCGGGGGCCAATGAGCAGTTCTTC
CASSLVLAGANEQFF
>TRBD2|TRBV4-2|.|TRBJ2-5
TGTGCCAGCAGCCATAATGGACTAGCGGAAGGAGGGCAAGAGACCCAGTACTTC
CASSHNGLAEGGQETQYF
>TRBD2|TRBV7-2|once|TRBJ2-1
TGTGCCAGCAGCTTAGGCGGGAGGGCGGGGGCGGTCAATGAGCAGTTCTTC
CASSLGGRAGAVNEQFF
>.|TRBV10-1|.|TRBJ2-7
TGCGCCAGCAGTGAGCCGCGGGACGGTGTGATCTACGAGCAGTACTTC
CASSEPRDGVIYEQYF
>TRBD2|TRBV7-9|.|TRBJ2-7
TGTGCCAGCAGCTCGAGACTAGCGGGAGAGCCTGGCGAGCAGTACTTC
CASSSRLAGEPGEQYF
>.|TRBV13|.|TRBJ1-2
TGTGCCAGCAGCTTCGGGGGGGCCGCCGATGGCTACACCTTC
CASSFGGAADGYTF
>TRBD1|TRBV27|.|TRBJ1-1
TGTGCCAGCAGTCCCCGCCCCACAGGGGGGAACACTGAAGCTTTCTTT
CASSPRPTGGNTEAFF
>TRBD1|TRBV13|.|TRBJ2-3
TGTGCCAGCAGCTTGGGGGACAGGGGGCGGACAGATACGCAGTATTTT
CASSLGDRGRTDTQYF
>TRBD2|TRBV9|.|TRBJ2-5
TGTGCCAGCAGCGCATCGCGGACTAGCGGGGGACAAGAGACCCAGTACTTC
CASSASRTSGGQETQYF
>TRBD1|TRBV28|.|TRBJ2-7
TGTGCCAGCAGTCCGACAGGGAACTACGAGCAGTACTTC
CASSPTGNYEQYF
>.|TRBV6-6|.|TRBJ1-1
TGTGCCAGCGGGCGAGGGCACACTGAAGCTTTCTTT
CASGRGHTEAFF
>.|TRBV2|few|TRBJ2-3
TGTGCCAGCAGTGAAATAGGATACGGGAGCGATACGCAGTATTTT
CASSEIGYGSDTQYF
>.|TRBV29-1|.|TRBJ2-3
TGCAGCGTTGAAGTTATGACAAATACGCAGTATTTT
CSVEVMTNTQYF
>TRBD2|TRBV28|.|TRBJ2-1
TGTGCCAGCACGCGGACTAGCGGGAGCTATGAGCAGTTCTTC
CASTRTSGSYEQFF
>TRBD2|TRBV7-8|.|TRBJ2-2
TGTGCCAGCAGCCCTGCGGGGGGGTCGAACACCGGGGAGCTGTTTTTT
CASSPAGGSNTGELFF
>.|TRBV10-2|.|TRBJ2-4
TGCGCCAGCGGTTTAGGAGGAGACATTCAGTACTTC
CASGLGGDIQYF
>.|TRBV19|.|TRBJ1-1
TGTGCCAGTAGTACAGGGATACGCACTGAAGCTTTCTTT
CASSTGIRTEAFF
>TRBD1|TRBV4-1|.|TRBJ2-7
TGCGCCAGCAGCCAAGCCCGAGGGGGCTTTTCCTACGAGCAGTACTTC
CASSQARGGFSYEQYF
>.|TRBV7-9|.|TRBJ2-5
TGTGCCAGCAGCTTAGCCAGTCATCAAGAGACCCAGTACTTC
CASSLASHQETQYF
>.|TRBV29-1|.|TRBJ1-2
TGCAGCGTTGAAGACCGGCAGGGTCACACCTTC
CSVEDRQGHTF
>.|TRBV27|.|TRBJ1-5
TGTGCCAGCAGTATTGGACAGAATCAGCCCCAGCATTTT
CASSIGQNQPQHF
>TRBD1|TRBV11-2|.|TRBJ1-2
TGTGCCAGCAGCTTCGGACAGGGGGCGGGCTATGGCTACACCTTC
CASSFGQGAGYGYTF
>.|TRBV11-1|.|TRBJ2-1
TGTGCCAGCAGCTCATCCGGGAACCACAATGAGCAGTTCTTC
CASSSSGNHNEQFF
>.|TRBV7-2|.|TRBJ1-3
TGTGCCAGCAGCCCCCGGGGGGGCGCCGGAAACACCATATATTTT
CASSPRGGAGNTIYF